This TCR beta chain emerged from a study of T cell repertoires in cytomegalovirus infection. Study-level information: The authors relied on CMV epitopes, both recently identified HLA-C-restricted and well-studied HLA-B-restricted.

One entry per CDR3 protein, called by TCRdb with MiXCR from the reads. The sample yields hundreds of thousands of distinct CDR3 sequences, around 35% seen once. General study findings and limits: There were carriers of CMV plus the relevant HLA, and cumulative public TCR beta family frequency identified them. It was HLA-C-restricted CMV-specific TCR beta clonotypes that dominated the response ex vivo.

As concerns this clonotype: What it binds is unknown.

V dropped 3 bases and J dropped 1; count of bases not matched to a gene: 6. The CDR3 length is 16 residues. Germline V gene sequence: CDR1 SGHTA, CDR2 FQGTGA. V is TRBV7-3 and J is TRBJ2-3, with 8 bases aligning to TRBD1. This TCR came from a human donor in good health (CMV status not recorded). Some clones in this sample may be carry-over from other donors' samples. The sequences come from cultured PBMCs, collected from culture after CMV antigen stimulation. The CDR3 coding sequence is TGTGCCAGCAGCTTGCGGATGGGACAGGGCACAGATACGCAGTATTTT. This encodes CASSLRMGQGTDTQYF.